Listed here is a single T cell receptor (beta chain). Its specificity is unknown. This sample is part of a study of cytomegalovirus exposure and HLA in healthy donors. Study-level results: The presence/absence work took it that sequencing depth was about the same across donors. Most TCR sequences were rare, but some public TCRs occurred in many donors. There were 164 TCR beta chains listed as cytomegalovirus-associated.

This CDR3 is built from 14 residues. Trimming took off 4 bases at V and 4 bases at J, with 14 bases between the two ends. Germline CDR1 reads SQVTM; CDR2 reads ANQGSEA. Primers: 60 Vbeta forward and 13 Jbeta reverse. Sequencing used immunoSEQ multiplex PCR; TCRdb keeps in-frame clones, though not all of them. The data hold under 150,000 clones, with over 60% observed a single time. The gene calls are TRBV29-1 and TRBJ2-1, with TRBD1 as a possible D gene (5 bases). This clonotype originated in a woman in her twenties or thirties in good health and CMV-seronegative. The source material was PBMCs. The CDR3 nucleotides read TGCAGCGTTGTAGCAGGGAAGGGATACAATGAGCAGTTCTTC. This translates into CSVVAGKGYNEQFF.